This T cell receptor beta chain comes out of a study of technical replicates of blood from several donors. A single count supports this clone. Libraries were prepared by immunoSEQ multiplex PCR; TCRdb keeps only in-frame clonotypes and omits some of them. The sample records 75,000 to 85,000 clones, about 81% being singletons. The CDR3 extends over 14 amino acids. Germline-derived CDR1 and CDR2 are MNHEY and SVGAGI. With 5 bases clipped from V and 2 bases from J, the junction kept 3 bases outside the gene matches. This TCR derives from a human donor in good health. Some clones in this sample may be carry-over from other donors' samples. The sequenced material came from PBMCs. The chain employs TRBV6-5 and TRBJ2-7; 10 bases fit TRBD2. DNA for the CDR3: TGTGCCAGCAGTCGACTAGCGGGCCCCTACGAGCAGTACTTC. Its protein product is CASSRLAGPYEQYF.